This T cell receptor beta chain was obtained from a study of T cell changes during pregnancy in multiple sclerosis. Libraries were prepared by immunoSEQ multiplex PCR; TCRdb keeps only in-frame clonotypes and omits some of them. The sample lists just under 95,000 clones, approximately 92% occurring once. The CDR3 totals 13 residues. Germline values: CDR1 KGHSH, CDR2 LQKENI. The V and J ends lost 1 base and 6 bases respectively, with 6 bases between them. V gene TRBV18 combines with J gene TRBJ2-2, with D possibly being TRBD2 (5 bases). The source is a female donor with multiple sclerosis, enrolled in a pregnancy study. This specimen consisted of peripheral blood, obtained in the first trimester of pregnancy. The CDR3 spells CASSPRGAGELFF. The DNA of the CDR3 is TGTGCCAGCTCACCACGGGGAGCCGGGGAGCTGTTTTTT.